Below are 19 T cell receptor beta chains sequenced from a single sample in a study of cytomegalovirus exposure and HLA in healthy donors. PCR primers comprised 60 Vbeta and 13 Jbeta primers. Sequencing used immunoSEQ multiplex PCR; TCRdb keeps in-frame clones, though not all of them. Of 55,000 to 70,000 clones in the sample, approximately 74% were seen once. Material: PBMCs. Receptors originate from a man in his forties in good health and CMV-seropositive.

The V call is TRBV27, the J call TRBJ2-7; tentatively, D is TRBD2 (6 bases). CDR1 and CDR2 from the germline V gene are MNHEY and SMNVEV (reference sequence). The CDR3 loop spans 16 amino acids. V was clipped by 5 bases and J by 1 base, with 18 bases between them. The CDR3 DNA sequence: TGTGCCAGCAGTCCATCTCCGGGACTCCATTCCTACGAGCAGTACTTC. Translating gives CASSPSPGLHSYEQYF.

Only one count was recorded for this clone. The chain carries TRBV7-2 and TRBJ2-3, with unresolved D. Germline V lookup: CDR1 SGHTA, CDR2 FQGNSA. The CDR3 is 15 residues long. V lost 5 bases and J lost 0, with 12 bases in between. CDR3 nucleotide sequence: TGTGCCAGCAGCCCCTACTTGTCTAGCACAGATACGCAGTATTTT. Protein product: CASSPYLSSTDTQYF.

V is TRBV5-1 and J is TRBJ2-1, with a weak D call TRBD2 (5 bases). Germline loops: CDR1 SGHRS, CDR2 YFSETQ. Trimming removed 2 bases from V and 10 bases from J, with 10 bases in between. This CDR3 region has 12 residues. The CDR3 sequence: CASSFGVAEQFF. The CDR3 region has the DNA TGCGCCAGCAGCTTCGGGGTTGCCGAGCAGTTCTTC. Full variable domain (remainder filled in from reference TRBV5-1 and TRBJ2-1): KAGVTQTPRYLIKTRGQQVTLSCSPISGHRSVSWYQQTPGQGLQFLFEYFSETQRNKGNFPGRFSGRQFSNSRSEMNVSTLELGDSALYLCASSFGVAEQFFGPGTRLTVL.

This sequence joins TRBV19 and TRBJ1-2; 11 nucleotides match TRBD1. The CDR3 runs to 15 residues. Germline lookup yields CDR1 LNHDA and CDR2 SQIVND (reference sequence). V shed 7 bases and J 3 bases; nucleotides not matched to a gene: 7. CDR3: CASNSGTGGDYGYTF. CDR3 in DNA: TGTGCCAGTAATTCCGGGACAGGGGGTGACTATGGCTACACCTTC.

The V call is TRBV21-1, the J call TRBJ1-5; the table assigns TRBD1, which was not confirmed against the DNA. TRBV21-1 is marked as a pseudogene. This CDR3 is built from 19 residues. The CDR3 spells CASSIFMGQAGYSNQPQHF. In DNA, the CDR3 is TGTGCCAGCAGCATTTTTATGGGACAGGCGGGTTATAGCAATCAGCCCCAGCATTTT.

Relative to its sample, this clone is medium-sized. The junction does not match germline at one end; this may be a read error. The rearrangement joins TRBV29-1 to TRBJ2-2; 8 positions match TRBD1. Germline V gene sequence: CDR1 SQVTM, CDR2 ANQGSEA. The CDR3 is 16 residues long. Written as DNA, the CDR3 is TGCAGCGTAGAAGGACAGGGTACACCGAACACCGGGGAGCTGTTTTTT. Translation: CSVEGQGTPNTGELFF.

The chain's CDR3 is CASSPLGGREVETQYF. The DNA of the CDR3 is TGTGCCAGCAGCCCTCTTGGTGGGAGGGAGGTGGAGACCCAGTACTTC. This chain connects TRBV7-9 to TRBJ2-5; the match to TRBD2 covers 7 bases. CDR3 size: 16 residues. Trimming took 5 bases from V and 5 from J; bases not matched to a gene: 14. Per the germline V gene, CDR1 is SEHNR and CDR2 is FQNEAQ (reference sequence).

The rearrangement joins TRBV30 to TRBJ2-1; tentatively, D is TRBD2 (7 bases). V was pared by 2 bases and J by 10 bases, with 15 bases between. Germline values: CDR1 GTSNPN, CDR2 SVGIG (reference sequence). The CDR3 extends over 13 amino acids. The CDR3 is CAWSRGEGREQFF. In DNA, the CDR3 is TGTGCCTGGAGTAGGGGGGAGGGACGCGAGCAGTTCTTC.

The CDR3 region is CASSMSRDNQPQHF. CDR3 DNA: TGTGCCAGTAGTATGAGCAGGGACAATCAGCCCCAGCATTTT. The chain carries TRBV19 and TRBJ1-5, with a possible D match to TRBD1 (5 bases). The ends were cut back, 3 bases at V and 3 bases at J, with 9 bases in the middle. The CDR3 has 14 residues. Looked up from germline, CDR1 is LNHDA and CDR2 is SQIVND (reference sequence).

This chain links TRBV10-3 with TRBJ1-3; 8 nucleotides line up with TRBD1. The CDR3 runs to 16 residues. V lost 3 bases to trimming and J lost 3 bases; unmatched junction nucleotides: 7. The germline V gene encodes CDR1 ENHRY and CDR2 SYGVKD. Here the CDR3 reads CAISDETGVFGNTIYF. Here the CDR3 DNA reads TGTGCCATCAGTGACGAGACAGGGGTATTTGGAAACACCATATATTTT.

This clone was detected a few times. The J gene is TRBJ2-7, the V gene TRBV11-2; 11 bases are shared with TRBD1. The CDR3 runs 16 residues. V trimming: 0 bases; J trimming: 6 bases; junction bases outside the gene matches: 7. Germline V CDR1 and CDR2: SGHAT, FQNNGV. The CDR3 protein is CASSLDIGTGGGEQYF. CDR3 DNA sequence: TGTGCCAGCAGCTTAGATATCGGGACAGGGGGAGGCGAGCAGTACTTC.

The V call is TRBV11-3, the J call TRBJ1-2; possible D gene TRBD1, 6 bases. In germline, CDR1 is SGHNT, CDR2 YENEEA. The V gene lost 5 bases and the J gene lost 1 base, with 17 bases spanning the gap. The CDR3 covers 16 residues. The CDR3 DNA is TGTGCCAGCAGCCCGGGTAGGACAGAGATTAACTATGGCTACACCTTC. Its protein product is CASSPGRTEINYGYTF.

The chain couples TRBV19 to TRBJ2-1, with a possible D match to TRBD2 (5 bases). Between the trimmed V and J ends, which lost 6 bases and 8 bases, there was a span of 17 bases. The CDR3 extends over 14 amino acids. The germline gives CDR1 LNHDA, CDR2 SQIVND (reference sequence). CDR3 sequence: CASRAPARVDEQFF. The CDR3 DNA follows: TGTGCCAGTAGGGCCCCCGCGAGGGTAGATGAGCAGTTCTTC.

The rearrangement joins TRBV30 to TRBJ2-2; 15 bases map to TRBD2. V lost 8 bases, J lost 6 bases, and 13 bases stayed unmatched. From germline, CDR1 is GTSNPN and CDR2 SVGIG (reference sequence). The CDR3 runs 17 residues. CDR3 in DNA: TGTGCCCGAACTCAGGGCCGGACTAGCGGGAGGGCCGGGGAGCTGTTTTTT. Its protein product is CARTQGRTSGRAGELFF.

The gene calls are TRBV5-8 and TRBJ2-3; TRBD2 matches 14 bases. This CDR3 has 16 amino acids. Germline assignment: CDR1 SGHTS and CDR2 YDEGEE. Trimming removed 4 bases from V and 5 bases from J; junction bases left unmatched: 6. The CDR3 loop is CASSRGLAGVIDTQYF. In DNA, the CDR3 is TGTGCCAGCAGCAGGGGACTAGCGGGAGTGATAGATACGCAGTATTTT.

The chain is built from TRBV20-1 and TRBJ2-7; D might be TRBD2 (5 bases). Trimming removed 6 bases at V and 3 bases at J, with 9 bases between. CDR1 is DFQATT, CDR2 SNEGSKA, per germline (reference sequence). CDR3 size: 11 residues. The DNA for the CDR3 is TGCAGTGCCGAGCGGATCTACGAGCAGTACTTC. Protein product: CSAERIYEQYF.

The chain combines TRBV29-1 with TRBJ1-2; 10 bases fit TRBD1. This CDR3 has 12 amino acids. Germline CDR1 is SQVTM and CDR2 is ANQGSEA. V lost 6 bases, J lost 4 bases, and 2 bases stayed unmatched. In DNA, the CDR3 is TGCAGCGTGGGACAGGGGAGCTATGGCTACACCTTC. Translating gives CSVGQGSYGYTF.

The chain couples TRBV7-9 to TRBJ2-1, with 7 positions matching TRBD1. V lost 1 base to trimming and J lost 5 bases; unmatched junction nucleotides: 8. Germline V gives CDR1 SEHNR, CDR2 FQNEAQ (reference sequence). The CDR3 loop spans 16 amino acids. CDR3 sequence: CASSLGGRQGDNEQFF. The DNA of the CDR3 is TGTGCCAGCAGCTTAGGGGGGCGACAGGGTGACAATGAGCAGTTCTTC.

The V and J genes are TRBV4-2 and TRBJ2-5; D unresolved. The tail of the sequence fits TRBJ2-7 better, so the J call may be wrong. Germline assignment: CDR1 LGHNA and CDR2 YNFKEQ. The CDR3 spans 14 residues. CDR3: CASSQELYSYEQYF. Here the CDR3 DNA reads TGTGCCAGCAGCCAAGAATTGTATTCCTACGAGCAGTACTTC.